Listed below are T cell receptor beta chains from one sample, sequenced in a study of beta chain features in type 1 diabetes. The method was immunoSEQ multiplex PCR; TCRdb's version includes in-frame clones alone and lacks a portion of them. The sample records about 930,000 clones, roughly 16% being singletons. Sequencing was done on a sample of naive CD4+ T cells from blood. Receptors were obtained from a woman under 30 in good health. The CDR3 runs from the conserved cysteine through the conserved F or W. Each record gives: J gene, D gene, clone size, V gene, CDR3 DNA, CDR3 protein. D genes are given only for firm matches. Expanded clones are given a class, and other clones once, few, many or no size at all.

j_call: TRBJ1-3
d_call: -
clone_size: few
v_call: TRBV2
cdr3_nt: TGTGCCAGCACCGAAGGAAGAAACACCATATATTTT
cdr3_aa: CASTEGRNTIYF

j_call: TRBJ2-2
d_call: TRBD2
clone_size: few
v_call: TRBV10-3
cdr3_nt: TGTGCCACCGAGGAGGGGACTAGAACCGGGGAGCTGTTTTTT
cdr3_aa: CATEEGTRTGELFF

j_call: TRBJ2-6
d_call: -
clone_size: -
v_call: TRBV7-2
cdr3_nt: TGTGCCAGCAGCCTCAGGACGGACTCTGGGGCCAACGTCCTGACTTTC
cdr3_aa: CASSLRTDSGANVLTF

j_call: TRBJ1-5
d_call: -
clone_size: -
v_call: TRBV7-9
cdr3_nt: TGTGCCAGCAGCTTGGGTGACAATCAGCCCCAGCATTTT
cdr3_aa: CASSLGDNQPQHF

j_call: TRBJ2-5
d_call: -
clone_size: -
v_call: TRBV4-3
cdr3_nt: TGCGCCAGCAGCCCGCGCGGGGTAGCCGCCTCGGAGACCCAGTACTTC
cdr3_aa: CASSPRGVAASETQYF

j_call: TRBJ2-3
d_call: TRBD2
clone_size: few
v_call: TRBV7-9
cdr3_nt: TGTGCCAGCAGCTTAGTTCGGGGGGGTACACAAAATACGCAGTATTTT
cdr3_aa: CASSLVRGGTQNTQYF

j_call: TRBJ1-5
d_call: -
clone_size: -
v_call: TRBV6-5
cdr3_nt: TGTGCCAGCACCACAAGGGGGGAGGGTCAGCCCCAGCATTTT
cdr3_aa: CASTTRGEGQPQHF

j_call: TRBJ1-1
d_call: TRBD1
clone_size: once
v_call: TRBV18
cdr3_nt: TGTGCCAGCTCACCACGCGGACAGGTGGGATTCGGAGCTTTCTTT
cdr3_aa: CASSPRGQVGFGAFF

j_call: TRBJ1-1
d_call: -
clone_size: -
v_call: TRBV20-1
cdr3_nt: TGCAGTGCTGGCGGGAACACTGAAGCTTTCTTT
cdr3_aa: CSAGGNTEAFF

j_call: TRBJ2-5
d_call: -
clone_size: -
v_call: TRBV2
cdr3_nt: TGTGCCAGCAGCGGCCTTACCGGGGCTAAAGAGACCCAGTACTTC
cdr3_aa: CASSGLTGAKETQYF